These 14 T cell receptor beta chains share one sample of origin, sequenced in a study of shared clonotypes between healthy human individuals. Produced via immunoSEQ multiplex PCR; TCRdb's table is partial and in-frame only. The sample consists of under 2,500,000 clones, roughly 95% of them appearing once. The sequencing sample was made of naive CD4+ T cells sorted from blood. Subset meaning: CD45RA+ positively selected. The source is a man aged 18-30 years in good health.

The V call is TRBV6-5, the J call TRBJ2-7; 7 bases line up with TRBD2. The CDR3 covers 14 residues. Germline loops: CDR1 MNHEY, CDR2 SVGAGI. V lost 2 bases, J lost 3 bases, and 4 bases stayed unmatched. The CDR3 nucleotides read TGTGCCAGCAGTTACACGGGGAGGGGCTACGAGCAGTACTTC. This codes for CASSYTGRGYEQYF.

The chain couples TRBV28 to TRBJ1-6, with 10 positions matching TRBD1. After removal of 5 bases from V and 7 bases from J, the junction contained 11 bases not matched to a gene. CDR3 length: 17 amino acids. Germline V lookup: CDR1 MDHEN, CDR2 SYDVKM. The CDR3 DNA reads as TGTGCCAGCAGTGCCGGGACAGGGGTAGGTATGAATTCACCCCTCCACTTT. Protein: CASSAGTGVGMNSPLHF. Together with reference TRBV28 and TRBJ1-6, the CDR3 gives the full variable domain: DVKVTQSSRYLVKRTGEKVFLECVQDMDHENMFWYRQDPGLGLRLIYFSYDVKMKEKGDIPEGYSVSREKKERFSLILESASTNQTSMYLCASSAGTGVGMNSPLHFGNGTRLTVT.

CDR3 nucleotides: TGTGCCTGGACCCGGCAGGGGGCGAACACTGAAGCTTTCTTT. It yields the protein CAWTRQGANTEAFF. The chain recombines TRBV30 with TRBJ1-1; TRBD1 aligns across 8 bases. Germline loops: CDR1 GTSNPN, CDR2 SVGIG (reference sequence). Unmatched junction bases numbered 5, after V lost 4 bases and J lost 1 base. This CDR3 is 14 amino acids long.

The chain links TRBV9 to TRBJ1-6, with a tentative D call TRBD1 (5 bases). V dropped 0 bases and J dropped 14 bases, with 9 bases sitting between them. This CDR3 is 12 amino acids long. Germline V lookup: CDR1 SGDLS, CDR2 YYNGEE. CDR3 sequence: CASSVDRGSLHF. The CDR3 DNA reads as TGTGCCAGCAGCGTAGATAGGGGATCCCTCCACTTT.

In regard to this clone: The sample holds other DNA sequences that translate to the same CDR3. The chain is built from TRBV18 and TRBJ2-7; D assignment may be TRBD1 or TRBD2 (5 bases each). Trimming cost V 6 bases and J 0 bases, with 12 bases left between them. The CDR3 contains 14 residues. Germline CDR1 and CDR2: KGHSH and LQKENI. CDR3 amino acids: CASSRDRSSYEQYF. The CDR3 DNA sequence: TGTGCCAGCTCTCGGGACCGGAGCTCCTACGAGCAGTACTTC.

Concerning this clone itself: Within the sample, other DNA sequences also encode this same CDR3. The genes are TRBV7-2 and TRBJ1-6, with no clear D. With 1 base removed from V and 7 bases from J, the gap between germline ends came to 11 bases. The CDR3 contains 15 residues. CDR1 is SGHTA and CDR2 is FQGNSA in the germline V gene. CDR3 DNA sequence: TGTGCCAGCAGCTTAGTGAGTGGCGGGAATTCACCCCTCCACTTT. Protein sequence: CASSLVSGGNSPLHF.

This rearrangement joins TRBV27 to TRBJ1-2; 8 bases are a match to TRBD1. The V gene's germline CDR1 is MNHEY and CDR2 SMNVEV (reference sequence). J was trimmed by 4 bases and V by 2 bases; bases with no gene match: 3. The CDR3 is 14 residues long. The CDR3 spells CASSLDRGSYGYTF. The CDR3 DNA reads TGTGCCAGCAGTTTAGACAGGGGCTCCTATGGCTACACCTTC.

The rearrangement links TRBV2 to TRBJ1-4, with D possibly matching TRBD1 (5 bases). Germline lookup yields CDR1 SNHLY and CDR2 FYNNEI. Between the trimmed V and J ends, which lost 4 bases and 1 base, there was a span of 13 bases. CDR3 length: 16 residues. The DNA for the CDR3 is TGTGCCAGCAGTGGCCCTCCGGGGCAAACTAATGAAAAACTGTTTTTT. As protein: CASSGPPGQTNEKLFF.

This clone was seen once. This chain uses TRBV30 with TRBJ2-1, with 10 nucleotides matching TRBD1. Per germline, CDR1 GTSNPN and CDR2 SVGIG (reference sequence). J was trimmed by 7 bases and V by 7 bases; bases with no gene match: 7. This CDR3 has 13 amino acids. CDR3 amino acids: CASLRQGANEQFF. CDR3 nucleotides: TGTGCCTCCCTCCGACAGGGGGCGAATGAGCAGTTCTTC.

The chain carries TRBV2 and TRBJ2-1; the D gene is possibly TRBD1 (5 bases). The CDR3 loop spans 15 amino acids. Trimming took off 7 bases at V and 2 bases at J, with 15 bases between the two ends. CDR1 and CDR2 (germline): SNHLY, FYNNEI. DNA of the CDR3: TGTGCCAGCAAGGTCGATAAGGGGACCTACAATGAGCAGTTCTTC. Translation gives CASKVDKGTYNEQFF.

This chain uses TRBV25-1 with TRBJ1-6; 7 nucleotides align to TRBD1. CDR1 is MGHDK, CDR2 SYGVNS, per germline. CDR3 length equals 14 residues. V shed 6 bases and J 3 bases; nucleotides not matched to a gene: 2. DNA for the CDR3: TGTGCCAGCAGACAGGGGAGCTATAATTCACCCCTCCACTTT. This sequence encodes CASRQGSYNSPLHF.

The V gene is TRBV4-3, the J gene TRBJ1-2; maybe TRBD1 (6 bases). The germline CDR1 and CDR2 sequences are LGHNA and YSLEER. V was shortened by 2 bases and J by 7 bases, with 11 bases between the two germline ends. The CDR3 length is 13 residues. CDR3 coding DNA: TGCGCCAGCAGCCAAACAGGGACTGCTGGCTACACCTTC. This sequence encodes CASSQTGTAGYTF.

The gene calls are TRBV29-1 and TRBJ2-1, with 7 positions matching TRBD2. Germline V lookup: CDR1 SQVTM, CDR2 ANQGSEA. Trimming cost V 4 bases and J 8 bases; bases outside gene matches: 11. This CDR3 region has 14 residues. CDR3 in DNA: TGCAGCGTTGTCTGGGCGGGAGCAGGCGATGAGCAGTTCTTC. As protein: CSVVWAGAGDEQFF.

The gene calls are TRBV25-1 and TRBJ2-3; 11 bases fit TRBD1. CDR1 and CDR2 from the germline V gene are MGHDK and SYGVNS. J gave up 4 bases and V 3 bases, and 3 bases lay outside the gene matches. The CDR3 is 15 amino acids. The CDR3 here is CASSEDRGRADTQYF. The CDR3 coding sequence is TGTGCCAGCAGTGAGGACAGGGGGCGCGCAGATACGCAGTATTTT.